This T cell receptor beta chain was captured by sequencing in a study of cytomegalovirus exposure and HLA in healthy donors. Across the study: The 120 or so validation repertoires, a later analysis reported, used the same platform as the 666 first-cohort repertoires.

The CDR3 spans 17 residues. Unmatched junction bases numbered 13, after V lost 2 bases and J lost 3 bases. Germline lookup yields CDR1 LNHDA and CDR2 SQIVND (reference sequence). The donors were part of the roughly 120-subject validation cohort, which stood apart from the 666-subject first cohort. Produced via immunoSEQ multiplex PCR; TCRdb's table is partial and in-frame only. The sample has 200,000 to 300,000 clones; around 85% are singletons. V is TRBV19 and J is TRBJ2-7; 7 nucleotides align to TRBD2. Sequenced input: PBMCs. This receptor was identified in a woman aged 25-40 years in good health and CMV-seropositive. CDR3 amino acids: CASSIRTASGLNYEQYF. The CDR3 nucleotides read TGTGCCAGTAGTATAAGGACGGCTAGCGGACTCAACTACGAGCAGTACTTC.